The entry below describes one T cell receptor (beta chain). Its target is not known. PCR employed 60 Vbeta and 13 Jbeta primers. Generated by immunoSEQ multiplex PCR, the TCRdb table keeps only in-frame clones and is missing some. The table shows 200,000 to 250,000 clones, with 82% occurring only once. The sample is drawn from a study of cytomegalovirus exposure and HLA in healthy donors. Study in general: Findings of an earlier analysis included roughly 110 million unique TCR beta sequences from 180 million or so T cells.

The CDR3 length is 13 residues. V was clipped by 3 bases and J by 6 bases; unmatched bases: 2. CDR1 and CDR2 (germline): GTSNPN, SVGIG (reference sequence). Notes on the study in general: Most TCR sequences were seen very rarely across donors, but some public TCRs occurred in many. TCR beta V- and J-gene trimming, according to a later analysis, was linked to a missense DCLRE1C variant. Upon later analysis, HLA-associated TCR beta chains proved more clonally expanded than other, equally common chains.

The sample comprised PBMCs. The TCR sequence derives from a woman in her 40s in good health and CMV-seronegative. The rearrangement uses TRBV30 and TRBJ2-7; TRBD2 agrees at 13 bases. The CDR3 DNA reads TGTGCCTGGAGGACTAGCGGGAGGTCCGAGCAGTACTTC. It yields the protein CAWRTSGRSEQYF.